In its sample, the clone carrying this TCR beta chain was seen a few times. Construction of the TCR beta libraries employed iRepertoire HTBI primers in conjunction with Arm-PCR of CDR3 regions. From the multiplex PCR reads, TCRdb called clonotypes with MiXCR, one entry per CDR3 protein. This sample has 350,000 to 450,000 distinct CDR3 sequences, with approximately 16% found just once. V was trimmed by 5 bases and J by 6 bases, leaving 14 bases between them. From germline, CDR1 is MDHEN and CDR2 SYDVKM. The CDR3 extends over 14 amino acids. This record comes from a study of regulatory T cells in long-lasting Graves disease. Turning to the study itself: For under 3 months, newly diagnosed Graves' patients had been taking antithyroid drugs.

Noted time point: newly diagnosed GD, antithyroid drugs for less than 3 months. Extracted RNA from PBMCs served as the source of the TCR library. The sample also formed part of further work on T cells in Graves' hyperthyroidism and ophthalmopathy.

This clonotype was obtained from a woman aged 40 to 55 with Graves disease. This rearrangement joins TRBV28 to TRBJ1-5, with D possibly being TRBD1 (5 bases). Sequenced material: peripheral blood mononuclear cells (PBMCs), taken at new diagnosis, from a patient treated with antithyroid drugs. The CDR3 sequence: CASSPRQGSQPQHF. In DNA form, the CDR3 reads TGTGCCAGCAGTCCCCGGCAGGGATCTCAGCCCCAGCATTTT.